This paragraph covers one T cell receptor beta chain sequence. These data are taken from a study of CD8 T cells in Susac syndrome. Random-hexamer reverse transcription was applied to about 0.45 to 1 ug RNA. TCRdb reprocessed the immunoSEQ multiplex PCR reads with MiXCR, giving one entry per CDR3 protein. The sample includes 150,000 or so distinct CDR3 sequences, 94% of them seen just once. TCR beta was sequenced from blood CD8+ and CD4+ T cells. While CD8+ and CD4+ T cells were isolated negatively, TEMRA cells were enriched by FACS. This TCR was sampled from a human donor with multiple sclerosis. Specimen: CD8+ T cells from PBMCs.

CDR3 in DNA: TGTGCCAGCAGCCAAGATCCGGTCTCCTACGAGCAGTACTTC. Protein product: CASSQDPVSYEQYF. The genes are TRBV14 and TRBJ2-7; no definite D call. Germline-derived CDR1 and CDR2 are SGHDN and FVKESK. V gave up 0 bases and J gave up 0 bases, with 6 bases separating them. This CDR3 is 14 amino acids long.